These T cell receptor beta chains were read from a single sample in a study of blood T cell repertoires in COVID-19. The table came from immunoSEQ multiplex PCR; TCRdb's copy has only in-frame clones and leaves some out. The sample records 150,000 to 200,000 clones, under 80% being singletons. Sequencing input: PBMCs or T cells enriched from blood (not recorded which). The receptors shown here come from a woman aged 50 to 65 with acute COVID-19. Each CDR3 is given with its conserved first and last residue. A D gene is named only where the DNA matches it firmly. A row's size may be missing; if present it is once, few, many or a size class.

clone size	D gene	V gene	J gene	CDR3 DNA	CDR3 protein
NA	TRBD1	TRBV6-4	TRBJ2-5	TGTGCCAGCAGGGGGACAGCTCTGAAGACCCAGTACTTC	CASRGTALKTQYF
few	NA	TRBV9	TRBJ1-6	TGTGCCAGCAGCGTCAGGGGTGATAATTCACCCCTCCACTTT	CASSVRGDNSPLHF
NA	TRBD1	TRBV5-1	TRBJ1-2	TGCGCCAGCAGCAATACAGGGGTGGATGGCTACACCTTC	CASSNTGVDGYTF
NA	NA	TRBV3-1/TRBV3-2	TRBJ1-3	TGTGCCAGCAGCCAAGACTCAGGTCAGGGAAACACCATATATTTT	CASSQDSGQGNTIYF
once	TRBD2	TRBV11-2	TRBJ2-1	TGTGCCAGCAGCATCCGGACTAGCGGGGGGTCCTACAATGAGCAGTTCTTC	CASSIRTSGGSYNEQFF
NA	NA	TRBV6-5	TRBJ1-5	TGTGCCAGCAGGGGCGGGACGGATAGCAATCAGCCCCAGCATTTT	CASRGGTDSNQPQHF
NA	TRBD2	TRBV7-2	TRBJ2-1	TGTGCCAGCAGCTTAAGGAGCTTAGCGGGGGGGTATGAGCAGTTCTTC	CASSLRSLAGGYEQFF
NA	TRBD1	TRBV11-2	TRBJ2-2	TGTGCCAGCAGCTTCCCTGACAGGGGGAGAACCGGGGAGCTGTTTTTT	CASSFPDRGRTGELFF
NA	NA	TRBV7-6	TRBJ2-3	TGTGCCAGCAGCGATCCCCGGGGGGCCCTTCTCCCAGATACGCAGTATTTT	CASSDPRGALLPDTQYF
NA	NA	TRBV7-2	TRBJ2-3	TGTGCCAGCAGCCCCTATTCCGGGGCGCAGTATTTT	CASSPYSGAQYF
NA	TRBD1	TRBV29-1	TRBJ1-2	TGCAGCGTTGACGGCGGACAGGGGGCTCTTTATGGCTACACCTTC	CSVDGGQGALYGYTF
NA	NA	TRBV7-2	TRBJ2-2	TGTGCCAGCAGCTTAGCCTGGGGGGCGGGGGTCCCAGGTTCGAACACCGGGGAGCTGTTTTTT	CASSLAWGAGVPGSNTGELFF
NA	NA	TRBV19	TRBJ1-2	TGTGCCAGTAGTATCGTGGGCCACTATGGCTACACCTTC	CASSIVGHYGYTF
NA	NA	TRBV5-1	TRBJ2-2	TGCGCCAGCAGCCAAGACAGATCTGGGACCGGGGAGCTGTTTTTT	CASSQDRSGTGELFF
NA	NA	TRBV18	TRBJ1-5	TGTGCCAGCTCACCACGGGGGCTCCGTCAGCCCCAGCATTTT	CASSPRGLRQPQHF
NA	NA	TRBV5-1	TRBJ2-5	TGCGCCAGCAGCTTGGCAGGACAGAACCAAGAGACCCAGTACTTC	CASSLAGQNQETQYF
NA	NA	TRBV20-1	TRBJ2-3	TGCAGTGCAAGTCCCTCCACAGATACGCAGTATTTT	CSASPSTDTQYF
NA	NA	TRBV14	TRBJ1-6	TGTGCCAGCAGCCAAGAGGGGGCTCTGAATTCACCCCTCCACTTT	CASSQEGALNSPLHF
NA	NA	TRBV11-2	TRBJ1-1	TGTGCCAGCAGCAGAACGACGGGGATGAACACTGAAGCTTTCTTT	CASSRTTGMNTEAFF
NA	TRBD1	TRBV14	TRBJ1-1	TGTGCCAGCAGCCAAGATGGGGGCAGGGGGGCGAACACTGAAGCTTTCTTT	CASSQDGGRGANTEAFF
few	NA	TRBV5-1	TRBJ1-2	TGCGCCAGCAGAAACCTCGGGTCTAACTATGGCTACACCTTC	CASRNLGSNYGYTF
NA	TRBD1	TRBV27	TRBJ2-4	TGTGCCAGCAGCCGACAGGGGGCCAAAAACATTCAGTACTTC	CASSRQGAKNIQYF
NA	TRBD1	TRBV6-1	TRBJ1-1	TGTGCCAGCAGTGACGACAGGGGGCGCTTAAGTCTGGCTGAAGCTTTCTTT	CASSDDRGRLSLAEAFF
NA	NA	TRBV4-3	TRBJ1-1	TGCGCCAGCAGCCAAGTACAGATAGAAGAAGGAGCTTTCTTT	CASSQVQIEEGAFF
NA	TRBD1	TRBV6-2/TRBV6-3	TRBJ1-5	TGTGCCAGCAGTTTTTTTCGGGGACAGGGGATCATCAATCAGCCCCAGCATTTT	CASSFFRGQGIINQPQHF
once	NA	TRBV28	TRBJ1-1	TGTGCCAGCAGTTTTGGAATCAGGACAGAAGCTTTCTTT	CASSFGIRTEAFF
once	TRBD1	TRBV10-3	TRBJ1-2	TGTGCCATCAGTGAGAGTCAGGGGGCCTATGGCTACACCTTC	CAISESQGAYGYTF
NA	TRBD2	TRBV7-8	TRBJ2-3	TGTGCCAGCAGCTTCAACCACGGGGGGAGCACAGATACGCAGTATTTT	CASSFNHGGSTDTQYF
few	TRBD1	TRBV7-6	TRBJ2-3	TGTGCCAGCAGCCTAAAAAGGGACAGGGGACACACAGATACGCAGTATTTT	CASSLKRDRGHTDTQYF
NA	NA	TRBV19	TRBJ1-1	TGTGCCAGTAGTACCGGGGGAAACACTGAAGCTTTCTTT	CASSTGGNTEAFF
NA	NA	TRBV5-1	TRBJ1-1	TGCGCCAGCAGCTTGGGGCGTTGGGGGGAAGCTGAAGCTTTCTTT	CASSLGRWGEAEAFF
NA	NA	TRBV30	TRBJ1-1	TGTGCCTGGAGTCGGGAGACTCCTCCTGAAGCTTTCTTT	CAWSRETPPEAFF
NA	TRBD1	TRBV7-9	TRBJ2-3	TGTGCCAGCAGCTTAACGGGACAGGGCACAGATACGCAGTATTTT	CASSLTGQGTDTQYF
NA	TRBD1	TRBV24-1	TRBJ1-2	TGTGCCACCAGGGCCGGGACAGGGTCTGGCTATGGCTACACCTTC	CATRAGTGSGYGYTF
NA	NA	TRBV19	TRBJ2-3	TGTGCCAGTAGTATACGGCTAGCCGTCACAGATACGCAGTATTTT	CASSIRLAVTDTQYF
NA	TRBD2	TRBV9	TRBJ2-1	TGTGCCAGCAGCGCCTCTAGCGGGGGGGGTCCATACAATGAGCAGTTCTTC	CASSASSGGGPYNEQFF
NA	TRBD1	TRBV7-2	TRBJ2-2	TGTGCCAGCATCAAACTACAGGGGGCAATCGGGGAGCTGTTTTTT	CASIKLQGAIGELFF
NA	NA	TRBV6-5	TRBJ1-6	TGTGCCAGCAGTCTGCAGGGGTACTCACCCCTCCACTTT	CASSLQGYSPLHF
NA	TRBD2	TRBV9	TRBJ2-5	TGTGCCAGCAGCGTGCTAGCGGGGGGGCCGGCTGAGACCCAGTACTTC	CASSVLAGGPAETQYF
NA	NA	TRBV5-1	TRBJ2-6	TGCGCCAGCAGCTCAAATTCCGGGGCCAACGTCCTGACTTTC	CASSSNSGANVLTF
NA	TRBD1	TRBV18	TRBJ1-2	TGTGCCAGCTCACGCCGGGACAGGGCCTCTGACTATGGCTACACCTTC	CASSRRDRASDYGYTF
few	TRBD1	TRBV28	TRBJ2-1	TGTGCCAGCAGTTTGGGACAGAGCAATGAGCAGTTCTTC	CASSLGQSNEQFF